The clone carrying this T cell receptor (beta chain) turned up a few times. Antigen unknown. This sample was taken from a study of T-cell reconstitution after alpha-beta-depleted transplantation in children. Findings and caveats of the study: Reportedly, only several hundred clones from non-depleted graft cells drove alpha-beta T-cell counts at about two months. Some patients' high day-60 TCRbeta diversity was traced to surviving recipient T cells and thymic progenitors. T-cell counts and diversity at one year following transplant were attributed mainly to newly produced T cells.

The CDR3 totals 13 residues. Between the trimmed V and J ends, which lost 5 bases and 0 bases, there was a span of 8 bases. Germline values: CDR1 DFQATT, CDR2 SNEGSKA (reference sequence). As it was prepared, the TCRbeta library received unique molecular identifiers. Each CDR3 protein is one row after TCRdb ran MiXCR on the PCR reads. The data show 250,000 to 400,000 distinct CDR3 sequences, with over 20% seen just once and approximately 11% held by the top ten. This specimen was PBMCs, mostly from graft donor cells, taken 180 days after TCRalphabeta/CD19-depleted stem cell transplant. This chain joins TRBV20-1 and TRBJ1-5, with TRBD1 as a possible D gene (5 bases). The clonotype comes from a male patient younger than 18 who had a stem cell transplant for acute lymphoblastic leukemia, so the T cells may come from the graft donor. This CDR3 reads CSALQDSNQPQHF. CDR3 nucleotides: TGCAGTGCTCTACAGGATAGCAATCAGCCCCAGCATTTT.